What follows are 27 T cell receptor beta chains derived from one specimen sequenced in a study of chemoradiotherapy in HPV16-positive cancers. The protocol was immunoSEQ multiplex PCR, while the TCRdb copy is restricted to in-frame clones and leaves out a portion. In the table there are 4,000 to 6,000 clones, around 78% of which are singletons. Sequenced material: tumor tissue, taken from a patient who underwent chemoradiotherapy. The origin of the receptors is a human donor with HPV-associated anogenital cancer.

The CDR3 DNA reads as TGTGCCAGCAATTTCAACTGGGAGACTGAAGCTTTCTTT. As protein: CASNFNWETEAFF. The chain recombines TRBV6-1 with TRBJ1-1; no firm D call. The CDR3 extends over 13 amino acids. V lost 7 bases and J lost 5, with 14 bases in between. Germline CDR1 MNHNS, CDR2 SASEGT.

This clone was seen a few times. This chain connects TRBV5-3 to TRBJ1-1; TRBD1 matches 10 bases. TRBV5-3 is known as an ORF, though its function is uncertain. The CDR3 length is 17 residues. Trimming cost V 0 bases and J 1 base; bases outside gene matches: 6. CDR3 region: CARSLAQDRGKNTEAFF. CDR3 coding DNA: TGTGCCAGAAGCTTGGCCCAGGACAGGGGGAAGAACACTGAAGCTTTCTTT.

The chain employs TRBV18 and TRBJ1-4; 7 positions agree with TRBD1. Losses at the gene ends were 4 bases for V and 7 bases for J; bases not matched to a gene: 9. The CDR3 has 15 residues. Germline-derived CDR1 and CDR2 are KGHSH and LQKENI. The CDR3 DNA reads TGTGCCAGCTCACGTGATGGAGGGGGCCGTGAAAAACTGTTTTTT. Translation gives CASSRDGGGREKLFF.

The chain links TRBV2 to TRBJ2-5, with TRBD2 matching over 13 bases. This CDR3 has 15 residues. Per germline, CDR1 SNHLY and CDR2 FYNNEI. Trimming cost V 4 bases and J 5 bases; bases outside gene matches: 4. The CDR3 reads CASSALAGGTETQYF. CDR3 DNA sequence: TGTGCCAGCAGTGCACTAGCGGGAGGGACGGAGACCCAGTACTTC. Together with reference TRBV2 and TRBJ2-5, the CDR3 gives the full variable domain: EPEVTQTPSHQVTQMGQEVILRCVPISNHLYFYWYRQILGQKVEFLVSFYNNEISEKSEIFDDQFSVERPDGSNFTLKIRSTKLEDSAMYFCASSALAGGTETQYFGPGTRLLVL.

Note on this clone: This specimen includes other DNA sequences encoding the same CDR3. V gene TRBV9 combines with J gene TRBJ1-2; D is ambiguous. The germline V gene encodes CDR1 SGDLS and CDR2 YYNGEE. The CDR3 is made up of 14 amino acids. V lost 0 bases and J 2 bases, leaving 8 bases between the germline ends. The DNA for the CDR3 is TGTGCCAGCAGCGTAGATCTAGGAAACTATGGCTACACCTTC. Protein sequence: CASSVDLGNYGYTF.

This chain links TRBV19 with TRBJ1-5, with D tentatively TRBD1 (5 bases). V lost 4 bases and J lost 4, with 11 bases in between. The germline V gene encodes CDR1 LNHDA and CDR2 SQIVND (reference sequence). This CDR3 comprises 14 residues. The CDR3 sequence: CASSTINRNQPQHF. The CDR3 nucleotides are TGTGCCAGTAGTACCATCAACAGGAATCAGCCCCAGCATTTT.

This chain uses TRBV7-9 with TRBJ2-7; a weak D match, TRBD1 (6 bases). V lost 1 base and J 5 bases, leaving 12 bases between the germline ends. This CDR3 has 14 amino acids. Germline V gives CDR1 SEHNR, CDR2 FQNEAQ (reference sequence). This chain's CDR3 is CASSLDTGNHEQYF. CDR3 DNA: TGTGCCAGCAGCTTAGATACAGGGAACCACGAGCAGTACTTC. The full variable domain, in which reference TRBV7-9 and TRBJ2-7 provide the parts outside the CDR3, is DTGVSQNPRHKITKRGQNVTFRCDPISEHNRLYWYRQTLGQGPEFLTYFQNEAQLEKSRLLSDRFSAERPKGSFSTLEIQRTEQGDSAMYLCASSLDTGNHEQYFGPGTRLTVT.

The CDR3 region is CASGLDSYAGELFF. The CDR3 DNA follows: TGTGCTAGTGGTTTGGACTCGTATGCCGGGGAGCTGTTTTTT. The chain joins TRBV12-5 to TRBJ2-2, with D uncertain. The CDR3 is made up of 14 amino acids. Germline V gene data show CDR1 as LGHNT and CDR2 as FRNRAP. Deletions cut 1 base from V and 6 bases from J, with 9 bases between.

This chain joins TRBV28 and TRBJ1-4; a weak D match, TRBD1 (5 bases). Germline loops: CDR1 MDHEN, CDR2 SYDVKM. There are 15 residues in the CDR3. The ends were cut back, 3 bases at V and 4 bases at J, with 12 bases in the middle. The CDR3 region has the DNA TGTGCCAGCAGTTTTGTGGGGCGAGGTAATGAAAAACTGTTTTTT. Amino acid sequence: CASSFVGRGNEKLFF.

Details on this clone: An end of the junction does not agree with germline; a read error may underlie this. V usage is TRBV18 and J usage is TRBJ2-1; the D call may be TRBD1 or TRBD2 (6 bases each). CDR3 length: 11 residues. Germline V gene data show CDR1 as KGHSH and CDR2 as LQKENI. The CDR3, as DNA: TGTGCCAGCCCACTTATGGGGGGCTTAATCTTC. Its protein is CASPLMGGLIF. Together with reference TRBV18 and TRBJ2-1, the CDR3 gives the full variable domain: NAGVMQNPRHLVRRRGQEARLRCSPMKGHSHVYWYRQLPEEGLKFMVYLQKENIIDESGMPKERFSAEFPKEGPSILRIQQVVRGDSAAYFCASPLMGGLIFGPGTRLTVL.

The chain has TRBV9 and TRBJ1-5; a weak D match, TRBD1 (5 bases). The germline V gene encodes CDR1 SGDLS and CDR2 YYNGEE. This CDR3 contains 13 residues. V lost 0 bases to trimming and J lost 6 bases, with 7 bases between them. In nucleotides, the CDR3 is TGTGCCAGCAGCGTAGGAGGGACTCAGCCCCAGCATTTT. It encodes CASSVGGTQPQHF.

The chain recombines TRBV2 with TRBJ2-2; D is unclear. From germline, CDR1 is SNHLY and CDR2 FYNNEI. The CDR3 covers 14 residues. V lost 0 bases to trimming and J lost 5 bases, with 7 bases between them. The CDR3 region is CASSEAVKTGELFF. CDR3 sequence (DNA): TGTGCCAGCAGTGAAGCGGTTAAGACCGGGGAGCTGTTTTTT.

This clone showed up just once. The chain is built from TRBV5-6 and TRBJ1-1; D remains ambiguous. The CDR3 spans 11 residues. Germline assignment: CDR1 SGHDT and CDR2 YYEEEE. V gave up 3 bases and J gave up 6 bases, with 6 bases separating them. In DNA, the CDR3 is TGTGCCAGCAGCTCGAGCGCTGAAGCTTTCTTT. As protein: CASSSSAEAFF.

CDR3 DNA sequence: TGTGCCAGCAGTGACAGGGATAATTCACCCCTCCACTTT. Amino acids: CASSDRDNSPLHF. The chain joins TRBV6-1 to TRBJ1-6, with D perhaps matching TRBD1 (5 bases). CDR1 and CDR2 (germline): MNHNS, SASEGT. Trimming cost V 3 bases and J 5 bases, with 5 bases left between them. CDR3 length: 13 amino acids.

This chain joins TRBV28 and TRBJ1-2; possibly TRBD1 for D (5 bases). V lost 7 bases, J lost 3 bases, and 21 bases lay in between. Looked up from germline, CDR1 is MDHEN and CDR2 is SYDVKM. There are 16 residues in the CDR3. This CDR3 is CASTSGAGNDDYGYTF. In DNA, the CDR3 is TGTGCCAGCACCTCCGGGGCAGGGAATGATGACTATGGCTACACCTTC.

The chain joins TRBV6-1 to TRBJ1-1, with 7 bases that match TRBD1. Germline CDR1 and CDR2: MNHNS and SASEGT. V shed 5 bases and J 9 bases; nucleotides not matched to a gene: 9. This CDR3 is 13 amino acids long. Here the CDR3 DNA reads TGTGCCAGCAGTCAGGCCGGGACAGTGAAAGCTTTCTTT. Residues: CASSQAGTVKAFF.

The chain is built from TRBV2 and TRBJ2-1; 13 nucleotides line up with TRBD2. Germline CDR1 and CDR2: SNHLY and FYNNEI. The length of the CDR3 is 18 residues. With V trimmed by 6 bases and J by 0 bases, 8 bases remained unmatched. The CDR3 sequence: CASRGLAGALSSYNEQFF. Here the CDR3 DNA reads TGTGCCAGCAGAGGACTAGCGGGGGCCTTGAGCTCCTACAATGAGCAGTTCTTC.

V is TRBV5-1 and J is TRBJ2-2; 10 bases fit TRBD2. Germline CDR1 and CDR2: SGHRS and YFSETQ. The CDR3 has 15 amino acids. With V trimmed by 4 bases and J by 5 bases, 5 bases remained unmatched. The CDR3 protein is CASSEGSGRTGELFF. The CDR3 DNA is TGCGCCAGCAGCGAGGGTAGCGGGAGGACCGGGGAGCTGTTTTTT.

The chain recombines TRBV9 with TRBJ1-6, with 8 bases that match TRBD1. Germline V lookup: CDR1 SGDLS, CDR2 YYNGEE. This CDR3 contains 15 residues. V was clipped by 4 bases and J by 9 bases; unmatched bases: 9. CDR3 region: CASSIGTGGSSPLHF. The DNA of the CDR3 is TGTGCCAGCAGCATCGGGACAGGAGGTTCTTCACCCCTCCACTTT.

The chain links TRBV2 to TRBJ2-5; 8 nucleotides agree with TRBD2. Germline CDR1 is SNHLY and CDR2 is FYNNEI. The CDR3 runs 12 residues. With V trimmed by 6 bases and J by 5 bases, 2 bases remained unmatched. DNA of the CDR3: TGTGCCAGCAGGCGGGAGGCGGAGACCCAGTACTTC. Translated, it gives CASRREAETQYF.

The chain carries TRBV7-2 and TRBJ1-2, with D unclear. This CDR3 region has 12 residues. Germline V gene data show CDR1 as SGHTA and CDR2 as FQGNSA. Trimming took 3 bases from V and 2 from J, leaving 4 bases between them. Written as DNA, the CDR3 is TGTGCCAGCAGCTTGGACAACTATGGCTACACCTTC. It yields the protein CASSLDNYGYTF.

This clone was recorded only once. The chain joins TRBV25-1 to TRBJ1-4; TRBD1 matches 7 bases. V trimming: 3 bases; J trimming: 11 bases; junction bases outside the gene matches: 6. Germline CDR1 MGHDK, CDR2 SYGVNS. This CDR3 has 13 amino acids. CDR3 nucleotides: TGTGCCAGCAGTGAGAACAGGGGAGGGAAACTGTTTTTT. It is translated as CASSENRGGKLFF. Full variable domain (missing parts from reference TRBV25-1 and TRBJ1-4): EADIYQTPRYLVIGTGKKITLECSQTMGHDKMYWYQQDPGMELHLIHYSYGVNSTEKGDLSSESTVSRIRTEHFPLTLESARPSHTSQYLCASSENRGGKLFFGSGTQLSVL.

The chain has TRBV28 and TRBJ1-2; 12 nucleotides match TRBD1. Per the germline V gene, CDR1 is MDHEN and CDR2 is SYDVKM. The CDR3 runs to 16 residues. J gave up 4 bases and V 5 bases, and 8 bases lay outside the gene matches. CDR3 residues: CASSLPGTGGFYGYTF. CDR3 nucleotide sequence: TGTGCCAGCAGTCTGCCGGGGACAGGGGGCTTCTATGGCTACACCTTC.

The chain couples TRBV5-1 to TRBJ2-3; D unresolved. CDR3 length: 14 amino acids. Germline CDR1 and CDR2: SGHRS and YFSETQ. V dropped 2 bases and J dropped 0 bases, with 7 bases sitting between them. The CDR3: CASSFTESTDTQYF. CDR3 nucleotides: TGCGCCAGCAGCTTTACGGAAAGCACAGATACGCAGTATTTT.

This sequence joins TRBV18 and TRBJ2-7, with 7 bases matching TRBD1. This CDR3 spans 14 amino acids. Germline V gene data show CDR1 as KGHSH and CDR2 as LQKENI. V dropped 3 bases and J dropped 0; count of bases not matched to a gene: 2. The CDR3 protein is CASSPRGSSYEQYF. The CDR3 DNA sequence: TGTGCCAGCTCACCCAGGGGGAGCTCCTACGAGCAGTACTTC.

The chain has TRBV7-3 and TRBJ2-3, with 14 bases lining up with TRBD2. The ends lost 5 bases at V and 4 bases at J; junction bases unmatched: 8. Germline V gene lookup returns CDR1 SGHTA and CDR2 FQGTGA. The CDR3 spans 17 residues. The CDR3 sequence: CASSPTSGGAFADTQYF. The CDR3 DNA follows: TGTGCCAGCAGCCCGACTAGCGGGGGGGCGTTTGCAGATACGCAGTATTTT.

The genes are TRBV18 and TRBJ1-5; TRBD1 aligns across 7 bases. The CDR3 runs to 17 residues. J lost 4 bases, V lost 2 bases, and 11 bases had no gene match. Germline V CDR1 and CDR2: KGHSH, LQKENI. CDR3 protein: CASSPEAGGGWNQPQHF. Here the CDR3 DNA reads TGTGCCAGCTCACCAGAGGCAGGGGGAGGGTGGAATCAGCCCCAGCATTTT.